These 20 T cell receptor beta chains came from one sample sequenced in a study of T cells in narcolepsy. Data came from immunoSEQ multiplex PCR; TCRdb stores just in-frame clones and leaves some out. The table has 27,000 or so clones, about four fifths seen once. The sequenced sample was CD45RA- memory CD4+ T cells from PBMCs. The receptors here all came from a human donor with narcolepsy.

This clone came up a few times. The junction differs from germline at one of its ends, possibly a read error. This chain uses TRBV5-1 with TRBJ2-1; D remains unclear. CDR3 length: 11 residues. CDR1 and CDR2 from the germline V gene are SGHRS and YFSETQ. The CDR3 spells CASPPSHEQFF. The CDR3 DNA sequence: TGTGCCAGCCCTCCGTCCCATGAGCAGTTCTTC.

The V gene is TRBV5-1, the J gene TRBJ2-5, with a tentative D call TRBD2 (6 bases). V was cut by 0 bases and J by 5 bases, with 11 bases left in between. Looked up from germline, CDR1 is SGHRS and CDR2 is YFSETQ. The CDR3 is 14 residues long. The CDR3 DNA reads as TGCGCCAGCAGCTTGGTAGGGAGCGGGGAGACCCAGTACTTC. Translating it yields CASSLVGSGETQYF.

The chain carries TRBV6-1 and TRBJ2-5; 7 bases match TRBD1. The J call may be faulty, since TRBJ2-7 better matches the DNA end. The CDR3 contains 14 residues. Looked up from germline, CDR1 is MNHNS and CDR2 is SASEGT. The CDR3 reads CASMTGTSSYEQYF. As DNA, the CDR3 is TGTGCCAGCATGACAGGGACCAGCTCCTACGAGCAGTACTTC.

The CDR3 here is CASSLTAGGYEQYF. The CDR3 region has the DNA TGCGCCAGCAGCTTGACCGCGGGTGGGTACGAGCAGTACTTC. The chain uses TRBV5-1 and TRBJ2-7, with D maybe TRBD2 (5 bases). CDR3 size: 14 residues. Germline V CDR1 and CDR2: SGHRS, YFSETQ. Trimming stripped 1 base from V and 4 bases from J, with 12 bases between.

The V and J genes are TRBV10-3 and TRBJ1-5; no reliable D call. This CDR3 is built from 10 residues. Germline V gene lookup returns CDR1 ENHRY and CDR2 SYGVKD. Trimming stripped 8 bases from V and 7 bases from J, with 6 bases between. CDR3 nucleotides: TGTGCCATCTCCCCCCAGCCCCAGCATTTT. Its translation is CAISPQPQHF.

The chain has TRBV2 and TRBJ1-2; no reliable D call. This CDR3 comprises 11 residues. The germline gives CDR1 SNHLY, CDR2 FYNNEI. V was pared by 7 bases and J by 13 bases, with 16 bases between. Here the CDR3 DNA reads TGTGCCAGCATCCCAAAAATCAGGCCCACCTTC. Its translation is CASIPKIRPTF.

The chain recombines TRBV27 with TRBJ2-7; 12 positions match TRBD2. CDR3 length: 17 amino acids. Losses at the gene ends were 6 bases for V and 2 bases for J; bases not matched to a gene: 11. In germline, CDR1 is MNHEY, CDR2 SMNVEV (reference sequence). DNA for the CDR3: TGTGCCAGCAGGACGCAGCAACGGACTAGCGGGGCCTACGAGCAGTACTTC. Its translation is CASRTQQRTSGAYEQYF.

The chain joins TRBV12-5 to TRBJ1-1; tentatively, D is TRBD1 (6 bases). CDR3 length: 14 amino acids. CDR1 LGHNT and CDR2 FRNRAP come from the germline V gene. V was clipped by 2 bases and J by 4 bases, with 11 bases between them. CDR3 residues: CASGLPPQGTEAFF. In nucleotides, the CDR3 is TGTGCTAGTGGTTTGCCCCCACAGGGCACTGAAGCTTTCTTT.

The chain recombines TRBV13 with TRBJ2-5; 15 bases align to TRBD2. Per germline, CDR1 PRHDT and CDR2 FYEKMQ (reference sequence). CDR3 length: 18 amino acids. V shed 5 bases, J shed 1 base, and the junction held 8 bases outside the gene matches. In DNA form, the CDR3 reads TGTGCCAGCAGCAGAGGGACTAGCGGGGGGAACCTCCAAGAGACCCAGTACTTC. Its translation is CASSRGTSGGNLQETQYF.

The V and J genes are TRBV2 and TRBJ1-5; weak D call: TRBD1 (6 bases). Germline V gene sequence: CDR1 SNHLY, CDR2 FYNNEI. This CDR3 has 16 amino acids. V shed 3 bases and J shed 1 base, with 13 bases lying between them. The CDR3 sequence is CASSDSPGHSNQPQHF. CDR3 nucleotide sequence: TGTGCCAGCAGTGATTCACCGGGACACAGCAATCAGCCCCAGCATTTT.

The chain joins TRBV5-6 to TRBJ1-4; 10 nucleotides agree with TRBD1. This CDR3 comprises 15 residues. V lost 1 base and J lost 8; bases outside the gene matches: 5. Germline CDR1 is SGHDT and CDR2 is YYEEEE. CDR3 loop: CASSLKTGGYEKLFF. CDR3 nucleotides: TGTGCCAGCAGCTTGAAGACAGGGGGCTACGAAAAACTGTTTTTT.

V gene TRBV4-1 combines with J gene TRBJ2-5; 9 bases map to TRBD1. CDR1 is MGHRA and CDR2 is YSYEKL in the germline V gene. The CDR3 extends over 15 amino acids. The V and J ends lost 0 bases and 5 bases, in that order; junction bases with no gene match: 4. The DNA of the CDR3 is TGCGCCAGCAGCCAAGATGGCACAGGGGGCGAGACCCAGTACTTC. It yields the protein CASSQDGTGGETQYF.

This chain connects TRBV30 to TRBJ1-2; 7 nucleotides agree with TRBD1. In germline, CDR1 is GTSNPN, CDR2 SVGIG (reference sequence). V trimming: 8 bases; J trimming: 4 bases; junction bases outside the gene matches: 10. The CDR3 has 13 residues. This chain's CDR3 is CASAPGQSYGYTF. In DNA form, the CDR3 reads TGTGCCAGCGCTCCGGGACAGAGCTATGGCTACACCTTC.

The chain employs TRBV7-2 and TRBJ2-2; 7 nucleotides match TRBD1. The germline CDR1 and CDR2 sequences are SGHTA and FQGNSA. The CDR3 covers 15 residues. V was clipped by 5 bases and J by 3 bases; unmatched bases: 6. CDR3 protein: CASSRTGADTGELFF. The CDR3 DNA sequence: TGTGCCAGCAGCCGTACAGGGGCCGACACCGGGGAGCTGTTTTTT.

The rearrangement links TRBV25-1 to TRBJ1-3; 8 bases are shared with TRBD1. Germline loops: CDR1 MGHDK, CDR2 SYGVNS. V trimming: 4 bases; J trimming: 7 bases; junction bases outside the gene matches: 6. The CDR3 has 14 amino acids. CDR3 residues: CASSADRVINTIYF. CDR3 DNA: TGTGCCAGCAGTGCGGACAGGGTGATCAACACCATATATTTT. Full variable domain (rest looked up from reference TRBV25-1 and TRBJ1-3): EADIYQTPRYLVIGTGKKITLECSQTMGHDKMYWYQQDPGMELHLIHYSYGVNSTEKGDLSSESTVSRIRTEHFPLTLESARPSHTSQYLCASSADRVINTIYFGEGSWLTVV.

As regards this clone: Other DNA sequences of this sample code for an identical CDR3. The V call is TRBV7-9, the J call TRBJ2-3, with unresolved D. The germline V and J ends were trimmed by 6 bases and 2 bases, with 12 bases remaining between them. This CDR3 region has 14 residues. Germline V gene sequence: CDR1 SEHNR, CDR2 FQNEAQ (reference sequence). The CDR3 DNA is TGTGCCAGCAGTCCTAGTGGAAACACAGATACGCAGTATTTT. Its protein product is CASSPSGNTDTQYF.

The chain combines TRBV27 with TRBJ2-5, with TRBD2 matching 9 bases. This CDR3 contains 14 residues. V was pared by 2 bases and J by 5 bases, with 3 bases of the junction left unmatched. The germline V gene encodes CDR1 MNHEY and CDR2 SMNVEV (reference sequence). CDR3 nucleotides: TGTGCCAGCAGTTTAGGCCTAGCGGGGGAGACCCAGTACTTC. It translates to CASSLGLAGETQYF.

This sequence joins TRBV6-1 and TRBJ2-1; D is perhaps TRBD1 (6 bases). Per the germline V gene, CDR1 is MNHNS and CDR2 is SASEGT. Trimming stripped 6 bases from V and 3 bases from J, with 15 bases between. CDR3 length: 15 residues. CDR3 nucleotide sequence: TGTGCCAGCAGATTTCTACTGACAGGCTACAATGAGCAGTTCTTC. Encoded protein: CASRFLLTGYNEQFF.

The V and J genes are TRBV7-8 and TRBJ1-3; possibly TRBD1 for D (6 bases). V lost 1 base and J 2 bases, leaving 12 bases between the germline ends. This CDR3 has 16 amino acids. Germline lookup yields CDR1 SGHVS and CDR2 FQNEAQ. In nucleotides, the CDR3 is TGTGCCAGCAGCTTAGAGGGCCAGGGGCCTGGAAACACCATATATTTT. As protein: CASSLEGQGPGNTIYF.

The rearrangement uses TRBV30 and TRBJ1-2, with 8 bases identical to TRBD1. Germline CDR1 is GTSNPN and CDR2 is SVGIG (reference sequence). Trimming took 5 bases from V and 10 from J; bases not matched to a gene: 15. This CDR3 contains 14 residues. The CDR3 here is CAWHRDRLSMDYTF. The DNA for the CDR3 is TGTGCCTGGCACCGGGACAGGCTATCTATGGACTACACCTTC.